This record concerns one TCR beta chain sequence. The target antigen is unknown. The CDR3 is made up of 14 amino acids. The V end lost 3 bases, the J end lost 1 base, and 9 bases lay between the germline ends. Germline lookup yields CDR1 LNHDA and CDR2 SQIVND (reference sequence). At deep level, the assay was performed. Once extracted for a subset, genomic DNA was divided evenly among several immunoSEQ plates. Assay used: immunoSEQ multiplex PCR; TCRdb lists only in-frame clones, some missing. This table has roughly 1,600,000 clones, roughly 98.5% appearing once. This specimen belongs to a study of shared clonotypes between healthy human individuals. Study conclusions and caveats: How much donors shared clonotypes was expected to be affected by sequencing depth.

The J gene is TRBJ2-5, the V gene TRBV19; D is uncertain. The origin of this receptor is a man aged 30 to 45 in good health. Sequencing input: naive CD4+ T cells sorted from blood. Subset: CD45RA+ positively selected. The CDR3 DNA reads as TGTGCCAGTAGTATGTCTAGGACCCAAGAGACCCAGTACTTC. It specifies CASSMSRTQETQYF.